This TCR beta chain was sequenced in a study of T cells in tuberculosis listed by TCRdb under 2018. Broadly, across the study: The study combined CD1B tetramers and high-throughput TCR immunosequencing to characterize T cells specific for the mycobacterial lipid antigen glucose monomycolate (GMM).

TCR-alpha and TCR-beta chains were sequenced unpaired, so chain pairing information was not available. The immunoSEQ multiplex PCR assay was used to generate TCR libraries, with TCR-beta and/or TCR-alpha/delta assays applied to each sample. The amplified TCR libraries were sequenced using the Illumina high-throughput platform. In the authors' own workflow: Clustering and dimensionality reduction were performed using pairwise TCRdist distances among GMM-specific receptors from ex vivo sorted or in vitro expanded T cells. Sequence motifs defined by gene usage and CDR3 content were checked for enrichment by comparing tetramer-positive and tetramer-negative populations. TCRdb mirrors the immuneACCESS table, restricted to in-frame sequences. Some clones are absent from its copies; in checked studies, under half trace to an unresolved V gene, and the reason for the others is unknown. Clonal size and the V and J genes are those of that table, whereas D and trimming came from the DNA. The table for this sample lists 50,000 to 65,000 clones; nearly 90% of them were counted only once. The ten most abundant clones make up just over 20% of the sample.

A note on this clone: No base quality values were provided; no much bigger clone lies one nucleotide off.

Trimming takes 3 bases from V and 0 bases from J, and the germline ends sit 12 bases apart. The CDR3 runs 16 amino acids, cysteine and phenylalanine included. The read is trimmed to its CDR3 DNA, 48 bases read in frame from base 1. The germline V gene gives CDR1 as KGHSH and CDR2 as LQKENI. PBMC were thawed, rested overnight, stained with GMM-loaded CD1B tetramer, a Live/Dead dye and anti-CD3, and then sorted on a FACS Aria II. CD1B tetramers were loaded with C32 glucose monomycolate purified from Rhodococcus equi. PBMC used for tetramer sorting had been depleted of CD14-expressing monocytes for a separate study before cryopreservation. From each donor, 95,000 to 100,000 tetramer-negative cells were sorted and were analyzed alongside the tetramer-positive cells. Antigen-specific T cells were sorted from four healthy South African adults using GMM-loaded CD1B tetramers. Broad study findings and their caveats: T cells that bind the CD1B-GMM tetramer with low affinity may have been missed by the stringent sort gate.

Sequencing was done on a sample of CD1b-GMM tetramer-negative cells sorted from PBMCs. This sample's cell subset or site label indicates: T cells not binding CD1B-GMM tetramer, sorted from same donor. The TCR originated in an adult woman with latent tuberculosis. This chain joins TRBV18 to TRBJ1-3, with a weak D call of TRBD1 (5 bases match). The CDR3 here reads CASSPTEGRSGNTIYF. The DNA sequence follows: TGTGCCAGCTCACCGACGGAGGGACGCTCTGGAAACACCATATATTTT.